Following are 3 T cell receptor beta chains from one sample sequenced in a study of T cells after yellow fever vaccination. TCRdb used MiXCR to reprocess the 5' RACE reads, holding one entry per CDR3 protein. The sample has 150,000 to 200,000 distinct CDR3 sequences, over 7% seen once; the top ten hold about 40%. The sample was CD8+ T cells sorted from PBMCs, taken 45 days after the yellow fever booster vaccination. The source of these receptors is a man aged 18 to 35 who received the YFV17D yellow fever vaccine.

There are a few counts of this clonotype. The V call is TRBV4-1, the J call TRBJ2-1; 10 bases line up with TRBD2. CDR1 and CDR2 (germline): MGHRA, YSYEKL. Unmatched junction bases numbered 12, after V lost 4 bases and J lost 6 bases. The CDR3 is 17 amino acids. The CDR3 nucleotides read TGCGCCAGCAGCCGCCCCCGGCTAGCGGGGGACATCAATGAGCAGTTCTTC. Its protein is CASSRPRLAGDINEQFF.

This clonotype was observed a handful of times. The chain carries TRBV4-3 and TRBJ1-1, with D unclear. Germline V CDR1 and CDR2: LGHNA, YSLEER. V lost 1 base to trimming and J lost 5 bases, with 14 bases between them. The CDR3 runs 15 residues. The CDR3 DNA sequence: TGCGCCAGCAGCCAAGTAGGTTCGGGGTGGACTGAAGCTTTCTTT. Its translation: CASSQVGSGWTEAFF.

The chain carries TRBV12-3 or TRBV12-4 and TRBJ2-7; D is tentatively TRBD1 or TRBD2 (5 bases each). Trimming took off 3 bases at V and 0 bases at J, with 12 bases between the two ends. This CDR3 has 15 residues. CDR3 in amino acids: CASSFGAGISYEQYF. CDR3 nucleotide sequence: TGTGCCAGCAGTTTCGGGGCAGGGATCTCCTACGAGCAGTACTTC.